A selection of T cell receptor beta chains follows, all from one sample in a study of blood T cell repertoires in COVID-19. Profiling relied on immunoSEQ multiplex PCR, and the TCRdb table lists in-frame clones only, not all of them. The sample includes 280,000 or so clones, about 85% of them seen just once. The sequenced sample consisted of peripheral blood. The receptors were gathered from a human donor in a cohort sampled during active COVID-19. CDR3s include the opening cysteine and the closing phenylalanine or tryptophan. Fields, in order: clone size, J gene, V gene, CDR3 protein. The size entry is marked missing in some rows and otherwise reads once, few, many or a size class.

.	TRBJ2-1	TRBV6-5	CASSYQAGPYNEQFF
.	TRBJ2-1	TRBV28	CASSRKSSGSRQFF
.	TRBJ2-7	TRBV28	CASSSGLAEYYEQYF
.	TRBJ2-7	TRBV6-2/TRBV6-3	CASSYQGGFSSYEQYF
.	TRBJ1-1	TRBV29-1	CSVVGPGNRNTEAFF
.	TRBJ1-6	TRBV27	CASSAVDWNSPLHF
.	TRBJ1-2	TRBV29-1	CSANSGIYGYTF
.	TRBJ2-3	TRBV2	CASSQDRSADTQYF
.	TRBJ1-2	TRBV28	CASSFRLTGGYTF
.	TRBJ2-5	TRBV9	CASSSGTRGETQYF
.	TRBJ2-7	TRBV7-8	CASSFPSPSYEQYF
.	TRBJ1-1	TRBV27	CASSWDLASEAFF
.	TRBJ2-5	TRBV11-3	CASSSRGGREETQYF
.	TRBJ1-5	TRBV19	CASSYREGSNQPQHF
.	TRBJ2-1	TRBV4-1	CASSQVWASGRDNEQFF
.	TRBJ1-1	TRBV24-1	CATSGGTGNTEAFF
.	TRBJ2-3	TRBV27	CASTRAGTDTQYF
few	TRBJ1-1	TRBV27	CASSLMKGDTEAFF
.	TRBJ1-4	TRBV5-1	CASSLERGPGTGLFF
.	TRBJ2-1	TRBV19	CATTGNYNEQFF
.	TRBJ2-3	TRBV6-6	CASSFGGYTDTQYF
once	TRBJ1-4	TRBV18	CASSPIPGERLFF
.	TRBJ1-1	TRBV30	CAWSFQQGKEAFF
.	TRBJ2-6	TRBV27	CASSYRLGGANVLTF
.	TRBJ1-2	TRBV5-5	CASSPDPGDTNYGYTF
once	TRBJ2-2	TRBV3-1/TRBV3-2	CASSLTGPRIPGELFF
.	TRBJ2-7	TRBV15	CATSRSRQGYEQYF
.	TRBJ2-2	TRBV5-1	CASSTITGKGTGELFF
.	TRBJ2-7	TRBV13	CASSLGLQRELDEQYF
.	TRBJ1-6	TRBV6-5	CATREAPNSPLHF
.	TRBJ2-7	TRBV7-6	CASSPRTSGYEQYF
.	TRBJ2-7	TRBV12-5	CASGWYSAGGSSEQYF
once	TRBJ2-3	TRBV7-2	CASSSTSGRTDTQYF
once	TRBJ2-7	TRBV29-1	CSVVAAYEQYF
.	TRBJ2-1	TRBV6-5	CASSISRASYNEQFF
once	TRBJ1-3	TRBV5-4	CASSLKGAEGNTIYF
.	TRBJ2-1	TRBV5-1	CASSLESSGDNEQFF
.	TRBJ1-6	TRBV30	CAWSVRGGRGPLHF
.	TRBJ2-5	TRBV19	CASSSPGQVGETQYF
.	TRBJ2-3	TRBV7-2	CASSKRDYTDTQYF
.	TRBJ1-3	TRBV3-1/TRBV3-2	CASMRTGGFGNTIYF
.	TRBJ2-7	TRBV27	CASSTWRSSYEQYF
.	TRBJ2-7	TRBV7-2	CASSIQRSAYEQYF
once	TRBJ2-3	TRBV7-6	CASSYRQGIGTDTQYF
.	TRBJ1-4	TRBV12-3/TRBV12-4	CASSSDRGEKLFF
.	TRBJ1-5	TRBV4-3	CASSQTAYNQPQHF
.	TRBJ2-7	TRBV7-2	CASSRTSENEQYF
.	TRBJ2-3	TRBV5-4	CASSSKLAGGFTDTQYF
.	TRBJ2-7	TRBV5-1	CASKEGGTSLEQYF
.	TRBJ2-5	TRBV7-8	CASSRNLVGETQYF
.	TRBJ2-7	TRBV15	CATSRKLAGAQWVGYEQYF